This T cell receptor (beta chain) was retrieved from a study of blood T cell repertoires in COVID-19. Assay: immunoSEQ multiplex PCR; the TCRdb copy retains only in-frame clones and omits some. Of roughly 61,000 clones listed, 80% to 95% are singletons. The germline CDR1 and CDR2 sequences are ENHRY and SYGVKD. Trimming removed 10 bases at V and 4 bases at J, with 16 bases between. The CDR3 extends over 13 amino acids. The sequencing input was peripheral blood. The chain combines TRBV10-3 with TRBJ1-1; D may be TRBD1 (6 bases). The TCR was taken from a man older than 75 with acute or convalescent COVID-19. In nucleotides, the CDR3 is TGTGCCACCCGTCCAGGGGCGGTCACTGAAGCTTTCTTT. Translating gives CATRPGAVTEAFF.